This T cell receptor beta chain originates from a study of beta chain features in type 1 diabetes. The authors reverse transcribed all of the isolated RNA, so sequencing captured expressed TCRB transcripts. Profiled with immunoSEQ multiplex PCR; TCRdb holds only in-frame clones, not every one. The top ten clones hold more than 0.009% of a sample with more than 250,000 clones, approximately 25% of them seen once. Trimming shortened V by 2 bases and J by 4 bases, and 10 bases separated the two germline ends. The germline V gene encodes CDR1 SGHRS and CDR2 YFSETQ. The CDR3 consists of 14 residues. With respect to this clone: Its specificity is unknown. The sample holds other DNA sequences that translate to the same CDR3.

Overall study results and limits: Moderately but significantly shorter TCRB CDR3s were found in Type 1 diabetes patients in all four CD4+ subsets.

V gene TRBV5-1 combines with J gene TRBJ2-1; weak D call: TRBD2 (6 bases). Sequenced input: naive CD4+ T cells from blood. The TCR comes from a woman aged 30 to 39 with type 1 diabetes. The CDR3 loop is CASSFSGSYNEQFF. In nucleotides, the CDR3 is TGCGCCAGCAGCTTTAGCGGATCTTACAATGAGCAGTTCTTC. The variable domain in full, completed from reference TRBV5-1 and TRBJ2-1, reads KAGVTQTPRYLIKTRGQQVTLSCSPISGHRSVSWYQQTPGQGLQFLFEYFSETQRNKGNFPGRFSGRQFSNSRSEMNVSTLELGDSALYLCASSFSGSYNEQFFGPGTRLTVL.